The rows below give T cell receptor beta chains drawn from one sample of a study of blood T cells in healthy people across ages. Each CDR3 protein is one row after TCRdb ran MiXCR on the 5' RACE reads. This sample has 2 million or so distinct CDR3 sequences, with just under 50% found just once. Sequenced: blood. Every receptor here comes from a middle-aged woman in good health. The CDR3 runs from the conserved cysteine through the conserved F or W. A D gene is named only where the DNA matches it firmly. The size entry is marked missing in some rows and otherwise reads once, few, many or a size class.

>TRBJ2-3|TRBD2|-|TRBV20-1
CSATVGAGPTDTQYF
TGCAGTGCTACGGTGGGAGCGGGGCCCACAGATACGCAGTATTTT
>TRBJ2-1|TRBD1|few|TRBV7-8
CASSPRQGKNEQFF
TGTGCCAGCAGCCCGCGACAGGGGAAGAATGAGCAGTTCTTC
>TRBJ2-1|-|few|TRBV7-2
CASSLIAPLPGAAGNEQFF
TGTGCCAGCAGCTTAATCGCCCCCCTTCCAGGGGCGGCAGGCAATGAGCAGTTCTTC
>TRBJ2-5|-|few|TRBV5-6
CASSLANTWVRETQYF
TGTGCCAGCAGCTTGGCCAATACCTGGGTCCGGGAGACCCAGTACTTC
>TRBJ1-5|-|-|TRBV15
CATSRGQSNQPQHF
TGTGCCACCAGCAGAGGCCAGAGCAATCAGCCCCAGCATTTT
>TRBJ1-5|-|-|TRBV24-1
CATSDGGRLSNQPQHF
TGTGCCACCAGTGATGGAGGACGGCTGAGCAATCAGCCCCAGCATTTT
>TRBJ2-5|-|-|TRBV3-1
CASSQDTFPGQETQYF
TGTGCCAGCAGCCAAGATACTTTCCCGGGACAAGAGACCCAGTACTTC
>TRBJ2-1|-|few|TRBV24-1
CATSDQLDNEQFF
TGTGCCACCAGTGACCAACTAGACAATGAGCAGTTCTTC
>TRBJ2-7|TRBD1|-|TRBV29-1
CSVGQFGSEQYF
TGCAGCGTGGGACAGTTTGGCTCCGAGCAGTACTTC
>TRBJ2-7|TRBD1|-|TRBV10-3
CAISSSGTGLSEQYF
TGTGCCATCAGCAGCTCCGGGACAGGGTTATCCGAGCAGTACTTC
>TRBJ2-6|-|-|TRBV14
CASSLRPSGTSTVGPPSGANVLTF
TGTGCCAGCAGCCTTAGGCCTTCCGGGACAAGCACCGTCGGGCCCCCTTCTGGGGCCAACGTCCTGACTTTC
>TRBJ2-3|-|few|TRBV9
CASSVSAGERTDTQYF
TGTGCCAGCAGCGTGTCCGCAGGGGAGCGTACAGATACGCAGTATTTT
>TRBJ2-3|-|-|TRBV9
CASSVKSTERTDTQYF
TGTGCCAGCAGCGTAAAAAGTACGGAACGCACAGATACGCAGTATTTT
>TRBJ2-5|TRBD1|-|TRBV13
CVSSKGTGGKTQYF
TGTGTCAGCAGCAAAGGGACAGGGGGGAAGACCCAGTACTTC
>TRBJ2-4|TRBD2|few|TRBV20-1
CSPLAGGLVAKNIQYF
TGCAGTCCACTAGCGGGGGGGCTCGTGGCCAAAAACATTCAGTACTTC
>TRBJ2-5|-|-|TRBV6-5
CASSYEGSQETQYF
TGTGCCAGCAGTTACGAGGGGTCACAAGAGACCCAGTACTTC
>TRBJ2-5|TRBD1|-|TRBV6-2/TRBV6-3
CASSHPDRGLGEQYF
TGTGCCAGCAGTCACCCGGACAGGGGGCTGGGAGAGCAGTACTTC
>TRBJ1-2|-|once|TRBV6-2/TRBV6-3
CASCRGNYGYTF
TGTGCCAGCTGCAGGGGAAACTATGGCTACACCTTC
>TRBJ2-5|TRBD2|-|TRBV7-7
CASMGRGKTQYF
TGTGCTAGCATGGGGCGGGGGAAGACCCAGTACTTC
>TRBJ2-1|-|-|TRBV20-1
CSARTESYEQFF
TGCAGTGCGCGGACAGAGTCCTACGAGCAGTTCTTC
>TRBJ2-7|TRBD2|-|TRBV9
CARRGFGGHQVSYEQYF
TGTGCCAGGCGGGGGTTCGGAGGACACCAAGTTTCCTACGAGCAGTACTTC
>TRBJ2-3|TRBD1|few|TRBV4-2
CASSPWDRVADTQYF
TGTGCCAGCAGCCCATGGGACAGGGTGGCAGATACGCAGTATTTT
>TRBJ1-6|-|-|TRBV7-2
CASSLEGVGGSPLHF
TGTGCCAGCAGCTTAGAGGGGGTGGGGGGTTCCCCCCTCCACTTT
>TRBJ2-7|-|few|TRBV11-2
CASSHREQYF
TGTGCCAGCAGCCACCGGGAGCAGTACTTC
>TRBJ1-6|-|-|TRBV20-1
CSARERQVYNSPLHF
TGCAGTGCTAGAGAGCGACAGGTCTATAATTCACCCCTCCACTTT
>TRBJ2-3|-|-|TRBV2
CASSDLGFRKDTQYF
TGTGCCAGCAGTGATTTAGGGTTTAGGAAGGATACGCAGTATTTT
>TRBJ2-1|-|-|TRBV4-2
CASSQGGGADNEQFF
TGTGCCAGCAGCCAAGGGGGGGGGGCGGACAATGAGCAGTTCTTC
>TRBJ1-5|-|-|TRBV20-1
CSARDPGREINQPQHF
TGCAGTGCTAGAGATCCCGGCAGGGAGATAAATCAGCCCCAGCATTTT
>TRBJ2-7|-|-|TRBV28
CASSGSNYEQYF
TGTGCCAGCTCGGGATCAAACTACGAGCAGTACTTC
>TRBJ2-5|-|few|TRBV20-1
CSAPPPAGRKETQYF
TGCAGTGCTCCACCACCGGCGGGGCGGAAAGAGACCCAGTACTTC
>TRBJ2-3|-|-|TRBV5-1
CASSLGAVSTDTQYF
TGCGCCAGCAGCTTGGGGGCGGTTAGCACAGATACGCAGTATTTT
>TRBJ2-3|-|-|TRBV10-1
CASSELSNPGTYEPTDTQYF
TGCGCCAGCAGTGAGCTTTCAAACCCCGGGACATACGAACCCACAGATACGCAGTATTTT
>TRBJ2-1|TRBD2|-|TRBV27
CASSLGRGLKIYDEQFF
TGTGCCAGCAGTTTAGGCCGGGGACTAAAAATTTACGATGAGCAGTTCTTC
>TRBJ1-2|-|once|TRBV27
CASSPFGTTGGYTF
TGTGCCAGCAGTCCGTTTGGGACGACGGGTGGCTACACCTTC
>TRBJ2-3|TRBD2|few|TRBV4-3
CASSQARLASTDTQYF
TGCGCCAGCAGCCAGGCAAGACTAGCGAGCACAGATACGCAGTATTTT
>TRBJ1-4|TRBD1|few|TRBV13
CASSSPGQLEELFF
TGTGCCAGCAGCTCGCCGGGACAGCTAGAAGAACTGTTTTTT
>TRBJ2-7|TRBD2|-|TRBV7-2
CASSETSGGTYEQYF
TGTGCCAGCAGTGAGACTAGCGGGGGTACCTACGAGCAGTACTTC
>TRBJ2-3|-|-|TRBV12-3/TRBV12-4
CASSKDRTTDTQYF
TGTGCCAGCAGCAAAGACAGGACCACAGATACGCAGTATTTT
>TRBJ2-5|-|few|TRBV5-1
CASSLAARGKGETQYF
TGCGCCAGCAGCTTGGCCGCCAGGGGAAAGGGAGAGACCCAGTACTTC
>TRBJ2-1|-|few|TRBV7-9
CASSSRILDNEQFF
TGTGCCAGCAGCTCCCGGATACTAGACAATGAGCAGTTCTTC
>TRBJ2-4|TRBD2|-|TRBV4-3
CASSQDLLLAGGRDIQYF
TGCGCCAGCAGCCAAGATCTCCTACTGGCGGGGGGGCGGGACATTCAGTACTTC
>TRBJ2-7|TRBD1|-|TRBV4-3
CASSQRQGALGYEQYF
TGCGCCAGCAGCCAGAGACAGGGGGCCCTTGGGTACGAGCAGTACTTC